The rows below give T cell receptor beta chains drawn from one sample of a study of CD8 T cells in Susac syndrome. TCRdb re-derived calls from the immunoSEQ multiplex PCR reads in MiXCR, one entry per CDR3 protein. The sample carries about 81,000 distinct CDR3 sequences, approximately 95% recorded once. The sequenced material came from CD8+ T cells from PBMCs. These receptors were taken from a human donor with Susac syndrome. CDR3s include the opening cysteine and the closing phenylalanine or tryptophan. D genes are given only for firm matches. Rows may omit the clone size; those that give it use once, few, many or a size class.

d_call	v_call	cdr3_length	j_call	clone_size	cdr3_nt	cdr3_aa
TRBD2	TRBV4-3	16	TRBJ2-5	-	TGCGCCAGCAGCCGCGTGTGGGGACTAGCGGAAGAGACCCAGTACTTC	CASSRVWGLAEETQYF
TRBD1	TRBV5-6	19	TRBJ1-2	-	TGTGCCAGCAGCTTGGAAGGAGTGGTTCAGGAGGGGGCCCTAGGCGGCTACACCTTC	CASSLEGVVQEGALGGYTF
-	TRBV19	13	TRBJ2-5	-	TGTGCCAGTAGCTACGAGGGTGAAAAGACCCAGTACTTC	CASSYEGEKTQYF
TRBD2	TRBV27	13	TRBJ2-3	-	TGTGCCAGCAGTTTAACTAGCGGGGATACGCAGTATTTT	CASSLTSGDTQYF
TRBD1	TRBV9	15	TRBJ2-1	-	TGTGCCAGCAGCGTAGGGGGACAGGGCTTTGATGAGCAGTTCTTC	CASSVGGQGFDEQFF
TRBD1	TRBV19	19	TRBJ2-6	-	TGTGCCACCCAACCCGAGCCGGGACAGGGGGCATCTGGGGCCAACGTCCTGACTTTC	CATQPEPGQGASGANVLTF
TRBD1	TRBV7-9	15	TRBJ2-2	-	TGTGCCAGCAGCCCGGACAGGTTGCAGACCGGGGAGCTGTTTTTT	CASSPDRLQTGELFF
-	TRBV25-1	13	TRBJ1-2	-	TGTGCCAGCAGTGAGACCGGGGACTATGGCTACACCTTC	CASSETGDYGYTF
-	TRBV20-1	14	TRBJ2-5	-	TGCAGTGCTAGAGATAGGATGGGCCAAGAGACCCAGTACTTC	CSARDRMGQETQYF
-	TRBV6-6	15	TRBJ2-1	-	TGTGCCAGCTCAGTTACGACTCCCCCCGGAGATGAGCAGTTCTTC	CASSVTTPPGDEQFF
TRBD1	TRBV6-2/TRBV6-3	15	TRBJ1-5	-	TGTGCCAGCAGTTACATGACAGGGAACAATCAGCCCCAGCATTTT	CASSYMTGNNQPQHF
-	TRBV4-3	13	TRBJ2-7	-	TGCGCCAGCAGCAGGGGGGGAGGGAACGAGCAGTACTTC	CASSRGGGNEQYF
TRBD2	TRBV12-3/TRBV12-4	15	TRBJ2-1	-	TGTGCCAGCAGTTCCCTCAGCGGGAGCTACAATGAGCAGTTCTTC	CASSSLSGSYNEQFF
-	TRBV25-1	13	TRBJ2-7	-	TGTGCCAGCAAGGGAAGACGAGGTTACGAGCAGTACTTC	CASKGRRGYEQYF
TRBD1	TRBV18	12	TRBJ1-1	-	TGTGCCAGCAGACAGGGTAAAATTGAAGCTTTCTTT	CASRQGKIEAFF
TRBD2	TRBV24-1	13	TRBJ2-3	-	TGTGCCTCCTCAGCGGGAGAGGCTACTACGCAGTATTTT	CASSAGEATTQYF
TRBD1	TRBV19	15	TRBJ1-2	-	TGTGCCAGTAGCCTCCTTACAGGGGGCGACTATGGCTACACCTTC	CASSLLTGGDYGYTF
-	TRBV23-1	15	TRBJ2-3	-	TGCGCCAGCAGTGAAAGAGGAAGGGGAACAGATACGCAGTATTTT	CASSERGRGTDTQYF
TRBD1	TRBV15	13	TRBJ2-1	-	TGTGCCACCGAGGGACAGTCGGACAATGAGCAGTTCTTC	CATEGQSDNEQFF
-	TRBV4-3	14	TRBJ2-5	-	TGCGCCAGCAGCCAAGTCGAGGGGAGAGAGACCCAGTACTTC	CASSQVEGRETQYF
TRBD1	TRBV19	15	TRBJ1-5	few	TGTGCCAGTAGTATTGGGTACAGGGGGAATCAGCCCCAGCATTTT	CASSIGYRGNQPQHF
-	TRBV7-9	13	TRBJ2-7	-	TGTGCCAGCACCGTAGCGGACTCCTACGAGCAGTACTTC	CASTVADSYEQYF
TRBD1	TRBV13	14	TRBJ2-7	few	TGTGCCAGCAGCTTCGGACAGGGTTTATCCGAGCAGTACTTC	CASSFGQGLSEQYF
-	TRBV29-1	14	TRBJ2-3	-	TGCAGCGTTGAAAGAGAGTTCGAGTGGGATACGCAGTATTTT	CSVEREFEWDTQYF
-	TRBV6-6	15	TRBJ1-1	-	TGTGCCAGCAGTTACTGGGCGGACCTGAACACTGAAGCTTTCTTT	CASSYWADLNTEAFF
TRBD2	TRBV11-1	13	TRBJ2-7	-	TGTGCTGCCGGGACTAGCCTTGGCAGCGAGCAGTACTTC	CAAGTSLGSEQYF
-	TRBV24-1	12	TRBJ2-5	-	TGTGCCACCAGTGATTTCCAAGAGACCCAGTACTTC	CATSDFQETQYF
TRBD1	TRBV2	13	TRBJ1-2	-	TGTGCCAGCAGTGGACAGGGTTTGGATGGCTACACCTTC	CASSGQGLDGYTF
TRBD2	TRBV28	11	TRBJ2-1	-	TGCGGGACTAGCGGGAGCTATGAGCAGTTCTTC	CGTSGSYEQFF
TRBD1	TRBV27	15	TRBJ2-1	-	TGTGCCAGCAGACCAGACAGGGGATCCTACAATGAGCAGTTCTTC	CASRPDRGSYNEQFF
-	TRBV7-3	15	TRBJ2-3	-	TGTGCCAGCAGCCCAGGCCCTAGCGGCACAGATACGCAGTATTTT	CASSPGPSGTDTQYF
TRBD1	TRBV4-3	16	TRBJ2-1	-	TGCGCCAGCAGCCAACTAACAGGGGGCAACTACAATGAGCAGTTCTTC	CASSQLTGGNYNEQFF
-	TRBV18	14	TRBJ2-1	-	TGTGCCAGCTCGCTAACTACAGGGAGGGATGAGCAGTTCTTC	CASSLTTGRDEQFF
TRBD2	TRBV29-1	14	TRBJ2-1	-	TGCAGCGCAATGACTAGCGGGAGCGTCAATGAGCAGTTCTTC	CSAMTSGSVNEQFF
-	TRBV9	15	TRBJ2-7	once	TGTGCCAGCAGCGTAGCGGACAGTCCCTCCTACGAGCAGTACTTC	CASSVADSPSYEQYF
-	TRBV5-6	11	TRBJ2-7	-	TGTGCCAGCAGCTTACAAGGGGACGAGTACTTC	CASSLQGDEYF
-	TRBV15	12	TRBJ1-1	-	TGTGCCACCGGGACATTGAACACTGAAGCTTTCTTT	CATGTLNTEAFF
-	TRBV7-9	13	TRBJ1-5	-	TGTGCCAGCAGCTTAAGATCCAATCAGCCCCAGCATTTT	CASSLRSNQPQHF
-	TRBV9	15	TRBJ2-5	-	TGTGCCAGCAGCCCCAGATGGGGGGAACAGGAGACCCAGTACTTC	CASSPRWGEQETQYF
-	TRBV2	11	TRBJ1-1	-	TGTGCCAGCGCTGACGACACCACGGCTTTCTTT	CASADDTTAFF
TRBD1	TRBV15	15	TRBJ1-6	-	TGTGCCACCAGCAGAGTCCGACAGGGTAGTTCACCCCTCCACTTT	CATSRVRQGSSPLHF
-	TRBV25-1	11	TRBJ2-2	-	TGTGCCAGCAGTGAAGCCGGGGAGCTGTTTTTT	CASSEAGELFF
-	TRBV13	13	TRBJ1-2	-	TGTGCCAGCAGTACAGGAGGAAGGGGCGGCTACACCTTC	CASSTGGRGGYTF
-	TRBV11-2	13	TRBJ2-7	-	TGTGCCAGCAGCCAAGTAGGCAGCTACGAGCAGTACTTC	CASSQVGSYEQYF
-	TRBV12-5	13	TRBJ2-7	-	TGTGCTAGTGGTCGATCCTTAGGCGGGGAGCAGTACTTC	CASGRSLGGEQYF
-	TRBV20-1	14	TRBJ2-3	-	TGCAGTGCGTACCAGGCATCTAGCACAGATACGCAGTATTTT	CSAYQASSTDTQYF
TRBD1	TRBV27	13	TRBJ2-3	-	TGTGCCAAGAGACACAGGGGAACAGATACGCAGTATTTT	CAKRHRGTDTQYF
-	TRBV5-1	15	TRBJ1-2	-	TGCGCCAGCAGCTTGGCGGTGGGAAGTAACTATGGCTACACCTTC	CASSLAVGSNYGYTF
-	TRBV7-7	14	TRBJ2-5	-	TGTGCCAGCAGCTTTGGCCCAGGGGCCGAGACCCAGTACTTC	CASSFGPGAETQYF
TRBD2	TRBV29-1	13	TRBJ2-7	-	TGCAGCGCTAGCGGGAGTGACGCCTACGAGCAGTACTTC	CSASGSDAYEQYF
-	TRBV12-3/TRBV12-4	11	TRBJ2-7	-	TGTGCCAGCAGATTGGGCCTCGAGCAGTACTTC	CASRLGLEQYF
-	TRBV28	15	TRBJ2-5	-	TGTGCCAGCAGTTTTCTAAGTGTAGGGGAAGAGACCCAGTACTTC	CASSFLSVGEETQYF
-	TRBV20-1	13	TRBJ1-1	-	TGCAGTGCTGGCGGACAGCGGAGCACTGAAGCTTTCTTT	CSAGGQRSTEAFF
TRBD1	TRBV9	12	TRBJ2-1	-	TGTGCCAGCAGGGACAGGGCCGGAGAGCAGTTCTTC	CASRDRAGEQFF
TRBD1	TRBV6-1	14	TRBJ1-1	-	TGTGCCAGCAGTGAACGACAGGGGCTCACTGAAGCTTTCTTT	CASSERQGLTEAFF
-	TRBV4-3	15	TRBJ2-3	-	TGCGCCAGCAGCCAAGAAGAGATGAGCACAGATACGCAGTATTTT	CASSQEEMSTDTQYF
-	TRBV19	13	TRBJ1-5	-	TGTGCCAGTAGTATACTAGGGAATCAGCCCCAGCATTTT	CASSILGNQPQHF
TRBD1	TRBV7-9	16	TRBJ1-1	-	TGTGCCAGCAGTCCCGGGACAGGGGGCTTGGGCACTGAAGCTTTCTTT	CASSPGTGGLGTEAFF
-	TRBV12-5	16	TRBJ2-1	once	TGTGCTAGTGGTAGAGTAGGGGACACATCCTACAATGAGCAGTTCTTC	CASGRVGDTSYNEQFF